The rows below give T cell receptor beta chains drawn from one sample of a study of shared clonotypes between healthy human individuals. Profiled with immunoSEQ multiplex PCR; TCRdb holds only in-frame clones, not every one. Of about 470,000 clones listed, 79% are singletons. The specimen sequenced was PBMCs. Receptors were obtained from a woman between 40 and 50 years old in good health. Some clones in this sample may be carry-over from other donors' samples. The CDR3 runs from the conserved cysteine through the conserved F or W. The D gene is left open where the match is weak. Size tells how often a clone was seen (once, few, many) or the class of an expanded clone, and some rows leave it out.

j_gene	d_gene	v_gene	abundance	CDR3nt	CDR3aa
TRBJ1-5	.	TRBV5-6	.	TGTGCCAGCAGCCCCCGGGACGGCAATCAGCCCCAGCATTTT	CASSPRDGNQPQHF
TRBJ1-2	TRBD1	TRBV9	.	TGTGCCAGCAGCGTAGCGGACAGGGTTGACCATGGCTACACCTTC	CASSVADRVDHGYTF
TRBJ2-6	.	TRBV19	.	TGTGCCAGTAGTATGGACCCAGGGTTTCCCTCTGGGGCCAACGTCCTGACTTTC	CASSMDPGFPSGANVLTF
TRBJ2-2	.	TRBV5-1	.	TGCGCCAGCAGCTTGGATCAGCTATCCACCGGGGAGCTGTTTTTT	CASSLDQLSTGELFF
TRBJ2-3	.	TRBV29-1	.	TGTAGCGCTTTACAGGAGCTTTACACAGATACGCAGTATTTT	CSALQELYTDTQYF
TRBJ1-1	.	TRBV7-9	.	TGTGCCAGCAGCTTAGATCTCAGGGTTCCTGAAGCTTTCTTT	CASSLDLRVPEAFF
TRBJ1-1	.	TRBV30	few	TGTGCCTGGATGAGGGACAACACTGAAGCTTTCTTT	CAWMRDNTEAFF
TRBJ1-5	.	TRBV2	.	TGTGCCAGCAGTGAAGCGCTTCCGGGTGACCAGCCCCAGCATTTT	CASSEALPGDQPQHF
TRBJ2-5	TRBD2	TRBV7-9	once	TGTGCCAGCAGCTTTCCCGAGCGGGAGAGACAAGAGACCCAGTACTTC	CASSFPERERQETQYF
TRBJ2-3	.	TRBV21-1	few	TGTGCCAGCAGCAAATCTAGGACTAGCTACACAGATACGCAGTATTTT	CASSKSRTSYTDTQYF